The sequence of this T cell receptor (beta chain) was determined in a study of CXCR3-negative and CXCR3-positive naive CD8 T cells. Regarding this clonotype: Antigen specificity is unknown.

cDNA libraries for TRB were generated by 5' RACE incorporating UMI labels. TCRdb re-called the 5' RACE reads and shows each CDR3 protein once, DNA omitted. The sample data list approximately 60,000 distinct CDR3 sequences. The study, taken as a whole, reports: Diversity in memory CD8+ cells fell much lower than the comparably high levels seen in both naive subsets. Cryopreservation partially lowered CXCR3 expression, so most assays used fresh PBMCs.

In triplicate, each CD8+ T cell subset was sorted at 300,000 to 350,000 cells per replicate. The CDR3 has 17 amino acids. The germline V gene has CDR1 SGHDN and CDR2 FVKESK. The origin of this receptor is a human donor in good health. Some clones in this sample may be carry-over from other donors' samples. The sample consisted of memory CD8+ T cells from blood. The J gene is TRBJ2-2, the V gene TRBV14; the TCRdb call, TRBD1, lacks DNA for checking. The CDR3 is CASSHAGTNSNTGELFF.